This TCR beta chain derives from a study of T cells in Graves' hyperthyroidism and ophthalmopathy. Not enrolled were patients with uncontrolled infection, other autoimmune disease, pregnancy or lactation. The source material, RNA transcripts, was used to amplify TCR beta CDR3 regions. HTBI primers were employed in a first-round RT-PCR of the TCR CDR3. TCRdb recomputed calls from the multiplex PCR reads with MiXCR, one row per CDR3 protein. The table records hundreds of thousands of distinct CDR3 sequences, 12% to 15% of them present only once. This clonotype was recorded a few times. Trimming stripped 3 bases from V and 0 bases from J, with 8 bases between. The CDR3 contains 14 residues. Germline assignment: CDR1 DFQATT and CDR2 SNEGSKA (reference sequence).

The sequence was collected from a woman between 18 and 29 years old with Graves' hyperthyroidism. The sample was blood. This chain uses TRBV20-1 with TRBJ1-4; a possible D gene is TRBD1 (5 bases). The CDR3 sequence is CSASRGATNEKLFF. For the CDR3, the DNA is TGCAGTGCTAGCCGGGGGGCAACTAATGAAAAACTGTTTTTT.